Here is one TCR beta chain with its context. These data are taken from a study of control samples from healthy donors and cancer patients. Clones were read by immunoSEQ multiplex PCR, and TCRdb kept only the in-frame ones, dropping some. This table has about 120,000 clones, more than 75% appearing once. The sequencing input was blood. This TCR was sampled from a man younger than 35 in good health.

The CDR3 sequence: CASSLISQGEQYF. CDR3 nucleotides: TGTGCCAGCAGCTTAATCTCTCAGGGGGAGCAGTACTTC. The chain is built from TRBV7-9 and TRBJ2-7, with D possibly matching TRBD1 (6 bases). The V gene lost 2 bases and the J gene lost 7 bases, with 12 bases spanning the gap. Germline V gene sequence: CDR1 SEHNR, CDR2 FQNEAQ (reference sequence). CDR3 length: 13 amino acids.